A selection of T cell receptor beta chains follows, all from one sample in a study of blood T cell repertoires in COVID-19. Generated by immunoSEQ multiplex PCR, the TCRdb table keeps only in-frame clones and is missing some. This table holds about 200,000 clones, approximately 82% found once. Sequencing input: peripheral blood. These receptors all stem from a woman between 40 and 55 years old with acute or convalescent COVID-19. The CDR3 runs from the conserved cysteine through the conserved F or W. The D gene is left open where the match is weak. A clone size is listed for some rows: how often the clone was seen (once, few, many), or a class if it is expanded.

d_gene,j_gene,v_gene,abundance,CDR3nt,CDR3aa
TRBD2,TRBJ2-7,TRBV6-2/TRBV6-3,NA,TGTGCCAGCAGTTCCCATCGACTAGCGGGGGCCTCCTACGAGCAGTACTTC,CASSSHRLAGASYEQYF
NA,TRBJ2-7,TRBV18,NA,TGTGCCAGCTCACCAGGGGCCCTAACTCCCAACTACGAGCAGTACTTC,CASSPGALTPNYEQYF
TRBD1,TRBJ1-6,TRBV14,NA,TGTGCCAGCAGCCGGAGGGACAGTCTCTATAATTCACCCCTCCACTTT,CASSRRDSLYNSPLHF
NA,TRBJ2-3,TRBV29-1,NA,TGCAGCGGGCAGGGGGTGAGCGGGAGCACAGATACGCAGTATTTT,CSGQGVSGSTDTQYF
NA,TRBJ2-5,TRBV27,NA,TGTGCCAGCAGTTTTAACTCTCTGGGAGTAGAGACCCAGTACTTC,CASSFNSLGVETQYF
TRBD2,TRBJ2-7,TRBV6-2/TRBV6-3,NA,TGTGCCAGCAGTCCGGGACTAGCGTCCGAGCAGTACTTC,CASSPGLASEQYF
NA,TRBJ2-7,TRBV4-1,NA,TGCGCCAGCAGCCAAGCCGCGAGGGCAGGTGAGCAGTACTTC,CASSQAARAGEQYF
TRBD1,TRBJ1-2,TRBV4-1,NA,TGCGCCAGCAGCCACCCGGACAGGCTCTATGGCTACACCTTC,CASSHPDRLYGYTF
TRBD1,TRBJ1-6,TRBV14,once,TGTGCCAGCAGCCAAGGGGGGACAGCCCTCCACTTT,CASSQGGTALHF
TRBD1,TRBJ1-2,TRBV19,NA,TGTGCCAGTAGTACCCCCCGGGACAGGGAGGGGTCGGTCTATGGCTACACCTTC,CASSTPRDREGSVYGYTF
TRBD1,TRBJ1-3,TRBV11-2,NA,TGTGCCAGCAGCTTAGTTGCCGGGACAGGGGTGTCTGGAAACACCATATATTTT,CASSLVAGTGVSGNTIYF
TRBD1,TRBJ2-1,TRBV25-1,NA,TGTGCCAGCAGTTGGGACAGGGGGCACAATGAGCAGTTCTTC,CASSWDRGHNEQFF
TRBD1,TRBJ2-7,TRBV7-9,NA,TGTGCCTCCAGCCCAGGGACAGGGACCTACGAGCAGTACTTC,CASSPGTGTYEQYF
TRBD2,TRBJ2-7,TRBV24-1,NA,TGTGCCACCGGGGGACTAGCGGGAGACGAGCAGTACTTC,CATGGLAGDEQYF
TRBD1,TRBJ1-2,TRBV5-5,NA,TGTGCCAGCAGCTTGGAAATGGGGACAGCCTCTAACTATGGCTACACCTTC,CASSLEMGTASNYGYTF
TRBD2,TRBJ2-7,TRBV2,NA,TGTGCCAGCAGCCCTATCGGGACTAGCGGATTCTCCTACGAGCAGTACTTC,CASSPIGTSGFSYEQYF
NA,TRBJ1-2,TRBV29-1,NA,TGCAGCGTCCCTGGAGGGGGCTACACCTTC,CSVPGGGYTF
NA,TRBJ2-5,TRBV7-9,once,TGTGCCAGCAGTTCTAGTGGGGCAGCGGAGACCCAGTACTTC,CASSSSGAAETQYF
TRBD1,TRBJ1-5,TRBV9,NA,TGTGCCAGCAGCCACGTAGGGCCCCGGACAGGGGCGGAGCCCCAGCATTTT,CASSHVGPRTGAEPQHF
NA,TRBJ1-6,TRBV5-1,few,TGCGCCAGCAGCTCGGGGCGACAGGCCAGCTCCTATAATTCACCCCTCCACTTT,CASSSGRQASSYNSPLHF
NA,TRBJ1-1,TRBV6-2/TRBV6-3,NA,TGTGCCAGCAGTTACTTTTGGGAGACTGAAGCTTTCTTT,CASSYFWETEAFF
TRBD1,TRBJ2-7,TRBV18,NA,TGTGCCAGCTCGGCCGGGACAGGGTTCTACGAGCAGTACTTC,CASSAGTGFYEQYF